The clone carrying this T cell receptor (beta chain) was observed many times. The antigen is unknown. This sample was included in a study of neurological immune-mediated disorders. Germline V gene data show CDR1 as LGHNT and CDR2 as FRNRAP. This CDR3 spans 13 amino acids. V was shortened by 4 bases and J by 4 bases, with 10 bases between the two germline ends. With 10-nucleotide random UMIs, 5'RACE was used to make the cDNA. TCRdb re-called the 5' RACE reads through MiXCR, storing one row per CDR3 protein. The sample shows about 49,000 distinct CDR3 sequences, more than 8% of them seen only once. The sample's time point: longitudinal time-point 1 (baseline). Study results and caveats: No expanded-clone CDR3 amino acid sequence recurred across subjects, suggesting private TCR-beta repertoires. The most TCR clonal expansion was seen in HTLV-1-associated myelopathy, and the least was seen in multiple sclerosis, which fell below healthy controls.

The sample taken for sequencing was PBMCs. The gene calls are TRBV12-5 and TRBJ1-1; no firm D call. The sequence came from a woman between 40 and 50 years old in good health. CDR3 protein: CASGWLSSTEAFF. For the CDR3, the DNA is TGTGCTAGTGGTTGGCTATCTAGCACTGAAGCTTTCTTT.